These 30 T cell receptor beta chains share one sample of origin, sequenced in a study of siplizumab effects on memory and regulatory T cells. Libraries were prepared by immunoSEQ multiplex PCR; TCRdb keeps only in-frame clonotypes and omits some of them. The sample shows about 110,000 clones, around 90% of them seen only once. The sequencing input was Tregs sorted from blood. These receptor sequences come from a human donor in good health.

The chain couples TRBV9 to TRBJ2-7, with unresolved D. The length of the CDR3 is 14 residues. Germline-derived CDR1 and CDR2 are SGDLS and YYNGEE. The V gene lost 4 bases and the J gene lost 4 bases, with 15 bases spanning the gap. CDR3 coding DNA: TGTGCCAGCAGCCCCGAGGTGAGGTCGTACGAGCAGTACTTC. This encodes CASSPEVRSYEQYF. The variable domain in full, with the rest retrieved from reference TRBV9 and TRBJ2-7, is DSGVTQTPKHLITATGQRVTLRCSPRSGDLSVYWYQQSLDQGLQFLIQYYNGEERAKGNILERFSAQQFPDLHSELNLSSLELGDSALYFCASSPEVRSYEQYFGPGTRLTVT.

This chain uses TRBV9 with TRBJ1-4; 7 bases are shared with TRBD1. Germline CDR1 reads SGDLS; CDR2 reads YYNGEE. The CDR3 is 15 amino acids. V gave up 4 bases and J gave up 4 bases; unmatched junction bases: 7. CDR3 loop: CASSPGTVSNEKLFF. The CDR3 bases are TGTGCCAGCAGCCCGGGGACAGTTAGTAATGAAAAACTGTTTTTT.

The V gene is TRBV16, the J gene TRBJ1-2, with 7 bases matching TRBD1. J was trimmed by 6 bases and V by 9 bases; bases with no gene match: 16. Germline assignment: CDR1 KGHSY and CDR2 FQNENV. This CDR3 spans 15 amino acids. CDR3 sequence reads: CASREPGQWRDGYTF. For the CDR3, the DNA is TGTGCCAGTCGGGAACCGGGACAGTGGAGAGATGGCTACACCTTC.

The rearrangement links TRBV5-6 to TRBJ1-1, with TRBD1 matching over 9 bases. Trimming removed 2 bases from V and 5 bases from J; junction bases left unmatched: 7. This CDR3 is built from 15 residues. Per germline, CDR1 SGHDT and CDR2 YYEEEE. This CDR3 is CASSFDRGRGTEAFF. The CDR3 DNA is TGTGCCAGCAGCTTCGACAGGGGGAGGGGAACTGAAGCTTTCTTT.

This sequence joins TRBV9 and TRBJ2-1, with 7 bases aligning to TRBD1. Germline V CDR1 and CDR2: SGDLS, YYNGEE. The CDR3 extends over 14 amino acids. The V and J ends lost 4 bases and 4 bases, in that order; junction bases with no gene match: 5. The CDR3 bases are TGTGCCAGCAGCCTGGGACAGACATACAATGAGCAGTTCTTC. It is translated as CASSLGQTYNEQFF.

This clone was seen a handful of times. The rearrangement links TRBV5-1 to TRBJ2-5; D unresolved. The CDR3 length is 14 residues. V lost 0 bases, J lost 5 bases, and 11 bases lay in between. Germline V gives CDR1 SGHRS, CDR2 YFSETQ. The CDR3 loop reads CASSLAGSRETQYF. CDR3 nucleotide sequence: TGCGCCAGCAGCTTGGCCGGCTCGCGGGAGACCCAGTACTTC. The complete variable domain, with remaining parts taken from reference TRBV5-1 and TRBJ2-5, reads KAGVTQTPRYLIKTRGQQVTLSCSPISGHRSVSWYQQTPGQGLQFLFEYFSETQRNKGNFPGRFSGRQFSNSRSEMNVSTLELGDSALYLCASSLAGSRETQYFGPGTRLLVL.

In nucleotides, the CDR3 is TGCAGCGTCGAAACAGGGCCAGATACGCAGTATTTT. Translation gives CSVETGPDTQYF. This chain joins TRBV29-1 and TRBJ2-3; tentatively, D is TRBD1 (6 bases). Germline V gene data show CDR1 as SQVTM and CDR2 as ANQGSEA. The CDR3 consists of 12 residues. The V gene lost 6 bases and the J gene lost 4 bases, with 11 bases spanning the gap.

V and J are TRBV7-2 and TRBJ2-5; D unclear. CDR1 and CDR2 from the germline V gene are SGHTA and FQGNSA. Trimming removed 5 bases at V and 7 bases at J, with 8 bases between. The CDR3 length is 11 residues. The CDR3 here is CASSPEWTQYF. The CDR3 DNA follows: TGTGCCAGCAGCCCTGAGTGGACCCAGTACTTC.

The chain uses TRBV7-3 and TRBJ2-3; D gene uncertain. Germline CDR1 reads SGHTA; CDR2 reads FQGTGA. The CDR3 has 14 amino acids. Trimming shortened V by 8 bases and J by 4 bases, and 16 bases separated the two germline ends. CDR3 nucleotides: TGTGCCAGCCCAGAGCACACACATTCAGATACGCAGTATTTT. Its protein product is CASPEHTHSDTQYF.

The chain is built from TRBV5-1 and TRBJ2-1; the D call may be TRBD1 or TRBD2 (5 bases each). The CDR3 loop spans 14 amino acids. Germline lookup yields CDR1 SGHRS and CDR2 YFSETQ. The V end was cut by 1 base, the J end by 7 bases, with 12 bases between. The CDR3 DNA reads TGCGCCAGCAGCTTGTATCCGGGACGGAATGAGCAGTTCTTC. Its protein is CASSLYPGRNEQFF.

In DNA form, the CDR3 reads TGTGCCAGCAGCTTACAGGAGGGGAATGGCTACACCTTC. Translated: CASSLQEGNGYTF. The chain recombines TRBV11-1 with TRBJ1-2, with D perhaps matching TRBD1 (5 bases). V lost 2 bases to trimming and J lost 6 bases, with 10 bases between them. Germline lookup yields CDR1 SGHAT and CDR2 FQDESV (reference sequence). The CDR3 contains 13 residues. Together with reference TRBV11-1 and TRBJ1-2, the CDR3 gives the full variable domain: EAEVAQSPRYKITEKSQAVAFWCDPISGHATLYWYRQILGQGPELLVQFQDESVVDDSQLPKDRFSAERLKGVDSTLKIQPAELGDSAMYLCASSLQEGNGYTFGSGTRLTVV.

This sequence joins TRBV4-1 and TRBJ2-7, with TRBD1 identical over 9 bases. Germline assignment: CDR1 MGHRA and CDR2 YSYEKL. This CDR3 spans 16 amino acids. With V trimmed by 1 base and J by 4 bases, 8 bases remained unmatched. The CDR3 sequence is CASSQVPGQGRYEQYF. The CDR3 DNA reads TGCGCCAGCAGCCAAGTTCCGGGACAGGGAAGGTACGAGCAGTACTTC.

J is TRBJ2-7 and V is TRBV7-2; a possible D gene is TRBD1 (5 bases). CDR1 and CDR2 (germline): SGHTA, FQGNSA. Trimming shortened V by 5 bases and J by 5 bases, and 16 bases separated the two germline ends. The CDR3 contains 14 residues. In DNA form, the CDR3 reads TGTGCCAGCAGCCCAACAGGATTCCACAACGAGCAGTACTTC. Its translation is CASSPTGFHNEQYF.

V gene TRBV4-1 combines with J gene TRBJ1-5, with 11 positions matching TRBD1. The CDR3 runs to 17 residues. From germline, CDR1 is MGHRA and CDR2 YSYEKL. Unmatched junction bases numbered 8, after V lost 0 bases and J lost 7 bases. CDR3 region: CASSQDYGTGGLQPQHF. CDR3 bases: TGCGCCAGCAGCCAAGATTACGGGACAGGGGGGTTACAGCCCCAGCATTTT.

The table lists this clone with a count of one. The genes are TRBV19 and TRBJ2-2; the match to TRBD2 covers 11 bases. Germline V gene data show CDR1 as LNHDA and CDR2 as SQIVND (reference sequence). The V and J ends lost 7 bases and 1 base, in that order; junction bases with no gene match: 2. This CDR3 region has 15 residues. This CDR3 is CASTGLAGNTGELFF. The CDR3 coding sequence is TGTGCCAGTACCGGACTAGCGGGGAACACCGGGGAGCTGTTTTTT.

This rearrangement joins TRBV6-1 to TRBJ2-7; D is unresolved. Between the trimmed V and J ends, which lost 6 bases and 4 bases, there was a span of 19 bases. The CDR3 covers 15 residues. Per the germline V gene, CDR1 is MNHNS and CDR2 is SASEGT. The CDR3 reads CASRTQNGSPYEQYF. CDR3 nucleotide sequence: TGTGCCAGCAGAACCCAAAATGGCAGTCCGTACGAGCAGTACTTC.

This CDR3 reads CASSLLAASTDTQYF. For the CDR3, the DNA is TGTGCCAGCAGCTTATTAGCGGCTAGCACAGATACGCAGTATTTT. The V call is TRBV7-3, the J call TRBJ2-3; D possibly corresponds to TRBD2 (6 bases). The CDR3 sequence is 15 residues long. The V and J ends lost 2 bases and 0 bases respectively, with 9 bases between them. CDR1 is SGHTA and CDR2 is FQGTGA in the germline V gene. Drawing the rest from reference TRBV7-3 and TRBJ2-3, the complete variable domain is GAGVSQTPSNKVTEKGKYVELRCDPISGHTALYWYRQSLGQGPEFLIYFQGTGAADDSGLPNDRFFAVRPEGSVSTLKIQRTERGDSAVYLCASSLLAASTDTQYFGPGTRLTVL.

This clone was observed once. The chain employs TRBV2 and TRBJ2-1; D call uncertain. CDR1 and CDR2 (germline): SNHLY, FYNNEI. The CDR3 runs 16 residues. V was pared by 6 bases and J by 4 bases, with 19 bases between. CDR3 DNA: TGTGCCAGCAGCTTTACGACCCTCCACCCTTACAATGAGCAGTTCTTC. It translates to CASSFTTLHPYNEQFF.

This chain links TRBV9 with TRBJ2-4, with TRBD1 matching 7 bases. Germline assignment: CDR1 SGDLS and CDR2 YYNGEE. The CDR3 sequence is 17 residues long. The junction had 12 bases not matched to a gene; V was cut back by 4 bases and J by 2 bases. Written as DNA, the CDR3 is TGTGCCAGCAGCCCAGGACAGGTCGTGGTTACCAAAAACATTCAGTACTTC. Protein sequence: CASSPGQVVVTKNIQYF. Full variable domain (remainder filled in from reference TRBV9 and TRBJ2-4): DSGVTQTPKHLITATGQRVTLRCSPRSGDLSVYWYQQSLDQGLQFLIQYYNGEERAKGNILERFSAQQFPDLHSELNLSSLELGDSALYFCASSPGQVVVTKNIQYFGAGTRLSVL.

This clone showed up just once. This sequence joins TRBV4-1 and TRBJ1-2; 12 bases match TRBD1. V was pared by 2 bases and J by 4 bases, with 8 bases of the junction left unmatched. The CDR3 has 17 residues. Germline V gene lookup returns CDR1 MGHRA and CDR2 YSYEKL. The CDR3 spells CASSQQGQGASAYGYTF. CDR3 DNA: TGCGCCAGCAGCCAACAGGGACAGGGGGCGTCGGCCTATGGCTACACCTTC.

J is TRBJ1-3 and V is TRBV5-6, with D perhaps TRBD1 (6 bases). V was trimmed by 2 bases and J by 0 bases, leaving 12 bases between them. Germline CDR1 and CDR2: SGHDT and YYEEEE. The CDR3 extends over 16 amino acids. The DNA for the CDR3 is TGTGCCAGCAGCTTAATCAACAGGGACTCTGGAAACACCATATATTTT. Its translation: CASSLINRDSGNTIYF.

This rearrangement joins TRBV6-5 to TRBJ2-3; the D gene is possibly TRBD2 (6 bases). Trimming took 0 bases from V and 0 from J, leaving 10 bases between them. Germline CDR1 and CDR2: MNHEY and SVGAGI. The CDR3 loop spans 16 amino acids. DNA for the CDR3: TGTGCCAGCAGTTACTCGGGGGGTAAGAGCACAGATACGCAGTATTTT. Translation: CASSYSGGKSTDTQYF.

The V and J genes are TRBV5-1 and TRBJ2-2; D may be TRBD1 (6 bases). The germline V gene has CDR1 SGHRS and CDR2 YFSETQ. This CDR3 is 16 amino acids long. The germline V and J ends were trimmed by 6 bases and 0 bases, with 15 bases remaining between them. The CDR3 DNA follows: TGCGCCAGCATCAACGACAGGCTGACGAACACCGGGGAGCTGTTTTTT. This codes for CASINDRLTNTGELFF.

V and J are TRBV18 and TRBJ1-2, with D hard to call. Between the trimmed V and J ends, which lost 3 bases and 8 bases, there was a span of 28 bases. This CDR3 region has 18 residues. From germline, CDR1 is KGHSH and CDR2 LQKENI. The CDR3 is CASSPALAQSSTMAGYTF. Written as DNA, the CDR3 is TGTGCCAGCTCACCTGCCTTAGCCCAGTCGTCAACTATGGCGGGCTACACCTTC. Full variable domain (missing parts from reference TRBV18 and TRBJ1-2): NAGVMQNPRHLVRRRGQEARLRCSPMKGHSHVYWYRQLPEEGLKFMVYLQKENIIDESGMPKERFSAEFPKEGPSILRIQQVVRGDSAAYFCASSPALAQSSTMAGYTFGSGTRLTVV.

This clone was seen a single time. As DNA, the CDR3 is TGTGCCAGTAGTAGCCTGACGAAGTACCAGCCCCAGCATTTT. Translation: CASSSLTKYQPQHF. The chain links TRBV19 to TRBJ1-5; D is ambiguous. Germline CDR1 and CDR2: LNHDA and SQIVND (reference sequence). The length of the CDR3 is 14 residues. V dropped 4 bases and J dropped 7 bases, with 14 bases sitting between them.

The chain carries TRBV15 and TRBJ2-7; 10 bases match TRBD1. CDR3 size: 15 residues. Germline CDR1 LNHNV, CDR2 YYDKDF (reference sequence). J gave up 3 bases and V 0 bases, and 2 bases lay outside the gene matches. DNA of the CDR3: TGTGCCACCAGCAGAGAGACAGGGGGCATCTACGAGCAGTACTTC. It encodes CATSRETGGIYEQYF.

The J gene is TRBJ1-5, the V gene TRBV6-1; no clear D. Between the trimmed V and J ends, which lost 0 bases and 9 bases, there was a span of 15 bases. The CDR3 contains 15 residues. CDR1 and CDR2 (germline): MNHNS, SASEGT. Here the CDR3 reads CASSEAIQGGRPQHF. The CDR3 DNA sequence: TGTGCCAGCAGTGAAGCGATCCAAGGCGGTCGGCCCCAGCATTTT.

This chain joins TRBV2 and TRBJ2-7; D unclear. The CDR3 has 14 residues. Germline V lookup: CDR1 SNHLY, CDR2 FYNNEI. V was cut by 0 bases and J by 5 bases, with 11 bases left in between. The CDR3 loop reads CASSEALGPHEQYF. The CDR3 DNA is TGTGCCAGCAGTGAAGCGCTTGGGCCCCACGAGCAGTACTTC.

J is TRBJ2-7 and V is TRBV6-5, with 11 bases fitting TRBD2. The germline V gene encodes CDR1 MNHEY and CDR2 SVGAGI. Unmatched junction bases numbered 8, after V lost 6 bases and J lost 4 bases. The CDR3 covers 15 residues. CDR3 amino acids: CASRRRLAGFYEQYF. The CDR3, as DNA: TGTGCCAGCAGACGGCGACTAGCGGGATTTTACGAGCAGTACTTC.

For the CDR3, the DNA is TGTGCCAGCAGCCTTGGGACTAGCGGAAACAATGAGCAGTTCTTC. Its protein is CASSLGTSGNNEQFF. J is TRBJ2-1 and V is TRBV7-9, with 11 bases lining up with TRBD2. The germline V gene has CDR1 SEHNR and CDR2 FQNEAQ (reference sequence). CDR3 length: 15 residues. The V and J ends lost 5 bases and 5 bases, in that order; junction bases with no gene match: 5.